One sample yielded the 24 T cell receptor beta chains listed below, sequenced in a study of monozygotic twins with inflammatory bowel disease (dated by TCRdb to between 2018 and 2021). The receptor library was made with 5' RACE. The sequencing machine was an Illumina HiSeq 2500. TCRdb reprocessed the reads; each CDR3 protein sequence makes one entry, and DNA is unavailable. For this sample, the table gives approximately 400,000 distinct CDR3 sequences. The ten largest clones represent roughly 2.3% of the sample. Material: blood. The receptor source for this set is a human donor with ulcerative colitis or Crohn's disease, or a healthy co-twin of an affected twin (not recorded which).

The V gene is TRBV7-2, the J gene TRBJ2-5; TCRdb's D call of TRBD1 is untestable without DNA. CDR3 size: 14 residues. The germline V gene encodes CDR1 SGHTA and CDR2 FQGNSA. The CDR3 reads CASSRGRMRETQYF.

The gene calls are TRBV19 and TRBJ2-2; TCRdb calls TRBD1, which cannot be checked without DNA. The CDR3 has 15 amino acids. Germline V gene lookup returns CDR1 LNHDA and CDR2 SQIVND (reference sequence). The CDR3 reads CASSIGPREHGELFF.

The chain joins TRBV20-1 to TRBJ2-3; the D call from TCRdb, TRBD1, cannot be confirmed without DNA. Germline V lookup: CDR1 DFQATT, CDR2 SNEGSKA (reference sequence). The length of the CDR3 is 15 residues. This chain's CDR3 is CSASNQRAITDTQYF.

The chain couples TRBV4-1 to TRBJ1-1; TCRdb's D gene call, TRBD1, goes unchecked for lack of DNA. Germline V CDR1 and CDR2: MGHRA, YSYEKL. This CDR3 is 14 amino acids long. CDR3 sequence: CASSHPDRVTEAFF.

The chain has TRBV11-1 and TRBJ2-5; TCRdb's D call of TRBD1 is untestable without DNA. From germline, CDR1 is SGHAT and CDR2 FQDESV (reference sequence). The CDR3 is made up of 15 amino acids. CDR3: CASSKRGGSGETQYF.

The J gene is TRBJ2-3, the V gene TRBV3-1; the D call from TCRdb, TRBD2, cannot be confirmed without DNA. Germline V lookup: CDR1 LGHDT, CDR2 YNNKEL (reference sequence). The CDR3 has 16 amino acids. CDR3 residues: CASSQGLSSGGYTQYF.

This chain uses TRBV5-1 with TRBJ1-2; TCRdb indicates TRBD1, and absent DNA this call remains unverified. The length of the CDR3 is 14 residues. Germline V gene sequence: CDR1 SGHRS, CDR2 YFSETQ. CDR3 sequence reads: CASSPDSALYGYTF.

The chain couples TRBV18 to TRBJ1-2. Germline CDR1 is KGHSH and CDR2 is LQKENI. CDR3 length equals 14 residues. CDR3 in amino acids: CASSPLSKDYGYTF.

The genes are TRBV7-2 and TRBJ2-7. This CDR3 has 12 residues. Germline assignment: CDR1 SGHTA and CDR2 FQGNSA. The CDR3: CASSLDQMGQYF.

The CDR3 protein is CAWSAGQPTEAFF. The genes are TRBV30 and TRBJ1-1; TCRdb proposes TRBD1, but this gene call is untestable without DNA. The germline V gene has CDR1 GTSNPN and CDR2 SVGIG (reference sequence). The length of the CDR3 is 13 residues.

J is TRBJ2-7 and V is TRBV20-1. The CDR3 length is 13 residues. Germline V CDR1 and CDR2: DFQATT, SNEGSKA (reference sequence). CDR3 loop: CSALPDTAGEQYF.

The chain has TRBV6-1 and TRBJ2-7; TCRdb's D call, TRBD2, is unchecked because there is no DNA. The CDR3 consists of 14 residues. In germline, CDR1 is MNHNS, CDR2 SASEGT. The CDR3 reads CASRILDFYHEQYF.

V usage is TRBV4-2 and J usage is TRBJ1-1; TCRdb outputs TRBD1, but without DNA this stays unchecked. Germline CDR1 is LGHNA and CDR2 is YNFKEQ. The CDR3 covers 14 residues. Here the CDR3 reads CASSIRGVAAEAFF.

The gene calls are TRBV5-1 and TRBJ1-1. The germline gives CDR1 SGHRS, CDR2 YFSETQ. The CDR3 is 15 amino acids. The CDR3 here is CASSPAGSLNTEAFF.

V and J are TRBV6-5 and TRBJ1-2; the TCRdb call, TRBD1, lacks DNA for checking. CDR1 MNHEY and CDR2 SVGAGI come from the germline V gene. CDR3 length: 14 residues. The CDR3 sequence is CASSYGAGGFGYTF.

This chain links TRBV18 with TRBJ2-1; as DNA is missing, the TRBD2 call by TCRdb cannot be tested. CDR1 and CDR2 (germline): KGHSH, LQKENI. CDR3 length: 15 residues. The CDR3 reads CASSPLGGGWNEQFF.

The rearrangement joins TRBV7-9 to TRBJ2-1. Germline V gene lookup returns CDR1 SEHNR and CDR2 FQNEAQ (reference sequence). The CDR3 runs to 15 residues. CDR3: CASSTDRGPYNEQFF. Drawing the rest from reference TRBV7-9 and TRBJ2-1, the complete variable domain is DTGVSQNPRHKITKRGQNVTFRCDPISEHNRLYWYRQTLGQGPEFLTYFQNEAQLEKSRLLSDRFSAERPKGSFSTLEIQRTEQGDSAMYLCASSTDRGPYNEQFFGPGTRLTVL.

This sequence joins TRBV20-1 and TRBJ2-7; no DNA is available, so the TRBD1 call from TCRdb remains unchecked. CDR1 and CDR2 from the germline V gene are DFQATT and SNEGSKA (reference sequence). This CDR3 has 12 amino acids. The CDR3 loop reads CSASARGYEQYF.

The chain is built from TRBV6-1 and TRBJ2-7; without DNA, the TCRdb call of TRBD1 cannot be checked. CDR3 size: 15 residues. Per germline, CDR1 MNHNS and CDR2 SASEGT. The CDR3 is CASRATGQGFYEQYF.

V is TRBV14 and J is TRBJ2-3; TCRdb gives TRBD1 as the D gene, but with no DNA this cannot be confirmed. The CDR3 length is 13 residues. Germline assignment: CDR1 SGHDN and CDR2 FVKESK. This CDR3 reads CASSQLGADTQYF.

V and J are TRBV29-1 and TRBJ2-5. CDR3 length: 12 residues. Germline CDR1 reads SQVTM; CDR2 reads ANQGSEA. The CDR3 sequence: CSVELLIETQYF. Looking up the rest from reference TRBV29-1 and TRBJ2-5 gives the full variable domain: SAVISQKPSRDICQRGTSLTIQCQVDSQVTMMFWYRQQPGQSLTLIATANQGSEATYESGFVIDKFPISRPNLTFSTLTVSNMSPEDSSIYLCSVELLIETQYFGPGTRLLVL.

The chain carries TRBV4-1 and TRBJ1-3. Germline assignment: CDR1 MGHRA and CDR2 YSYEKL. This CDR3 spans 14 amino acids. CDR3 loop: CASSQVFDGDTIYF.

The J gene is TRBJ1-2, the V gene TRBV7-9; with no DNA, the TCRdb D assignment of TRBD1 cannot be verified. The CDR3 is made up of 13 amino acids. Germline CDR1 and CDR2: SEHNR and FQNEAQ (reference sequence). This chain's CDR3 is CASRPGTGNGYTF.

The chain is built from TRBV7-2 and TRBJ2-1; TCRdb proposes TRBD1, but this gene call is untestable without DNA. The CDR3 is 15 amino acids. CDR1 and CDR2 from the germline V gene are SGHTA and FQGNSA. The CDR3 is CASSFVADQTGGQFF.